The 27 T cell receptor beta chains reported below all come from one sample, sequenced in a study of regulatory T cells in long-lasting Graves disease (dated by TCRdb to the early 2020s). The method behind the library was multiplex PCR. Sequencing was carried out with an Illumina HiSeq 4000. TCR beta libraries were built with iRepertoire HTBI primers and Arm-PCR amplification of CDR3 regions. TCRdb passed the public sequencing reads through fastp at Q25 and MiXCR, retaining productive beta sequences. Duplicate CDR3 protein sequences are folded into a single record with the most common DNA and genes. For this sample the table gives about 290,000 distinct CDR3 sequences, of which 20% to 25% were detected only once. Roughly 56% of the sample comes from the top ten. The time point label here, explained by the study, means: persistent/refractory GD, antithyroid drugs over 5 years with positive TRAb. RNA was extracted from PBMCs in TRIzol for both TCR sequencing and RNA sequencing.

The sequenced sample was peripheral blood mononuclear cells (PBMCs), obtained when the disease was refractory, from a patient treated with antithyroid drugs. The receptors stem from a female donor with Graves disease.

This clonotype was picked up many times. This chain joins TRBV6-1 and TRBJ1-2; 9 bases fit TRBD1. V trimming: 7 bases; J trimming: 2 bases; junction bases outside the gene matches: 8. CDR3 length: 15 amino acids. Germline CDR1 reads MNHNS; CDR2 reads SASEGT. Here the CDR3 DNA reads TGTGCCAGCAAGCTCTGGACAGGGGACAACTATGGCTACACCTTC. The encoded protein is CASKLWTGDNYGYTF.

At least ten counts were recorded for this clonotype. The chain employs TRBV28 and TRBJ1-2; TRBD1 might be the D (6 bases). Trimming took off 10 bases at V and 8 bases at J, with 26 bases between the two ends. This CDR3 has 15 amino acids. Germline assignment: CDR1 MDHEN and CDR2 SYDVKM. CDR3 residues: CATTLMIGQKRGYTF. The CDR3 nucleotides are TGTGCCACCACATTGATGATCGGACAGAAACGAGGCTACACCTTC.

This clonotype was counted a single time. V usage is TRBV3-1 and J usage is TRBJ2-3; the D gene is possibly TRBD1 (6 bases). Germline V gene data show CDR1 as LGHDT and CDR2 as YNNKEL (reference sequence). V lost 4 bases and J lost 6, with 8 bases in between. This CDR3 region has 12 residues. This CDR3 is CASSPDRDTQYF. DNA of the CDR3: TGTGCCAGCAGCCCCGACAGGGATACGCAGTATTTT.

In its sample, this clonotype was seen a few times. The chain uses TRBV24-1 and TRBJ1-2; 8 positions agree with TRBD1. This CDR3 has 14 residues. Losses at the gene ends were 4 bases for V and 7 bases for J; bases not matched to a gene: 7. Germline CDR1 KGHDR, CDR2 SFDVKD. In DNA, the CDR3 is TGTGCCACCAGTGACCAGACAGGGGTGGCTGGCTACACCTTC. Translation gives CATSDQTGVAGYTF.

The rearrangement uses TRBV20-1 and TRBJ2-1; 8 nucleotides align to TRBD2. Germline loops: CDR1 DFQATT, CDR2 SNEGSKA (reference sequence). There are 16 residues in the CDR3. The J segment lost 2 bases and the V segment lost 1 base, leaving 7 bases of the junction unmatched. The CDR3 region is CSARVWKAGAYNEQFF. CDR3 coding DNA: TGCAGTGCTAGAGTATGGAAAGCGGGAGCCTACAATGAGCAGTTCTTC.

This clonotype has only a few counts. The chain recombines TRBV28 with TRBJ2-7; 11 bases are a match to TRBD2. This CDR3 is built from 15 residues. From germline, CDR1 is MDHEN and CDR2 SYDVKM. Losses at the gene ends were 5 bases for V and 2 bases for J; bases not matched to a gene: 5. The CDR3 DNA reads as TGTGCCAGCAGTCGACTAGCGGGGCTAGCCTACGAGCAGTACTTC. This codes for CASSRLAGLAYEQYF. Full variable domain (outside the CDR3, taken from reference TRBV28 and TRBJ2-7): DVKVTQSSRYLVKRTGEKVFLECVQDMDHENMFWYRQDPGLGLRLIYFSYDVKMKEKGDIPEGYSVSREKKERFSLILESASTNQTSMYLCASSRLAGLAYEQYFGPGTRLTVT.

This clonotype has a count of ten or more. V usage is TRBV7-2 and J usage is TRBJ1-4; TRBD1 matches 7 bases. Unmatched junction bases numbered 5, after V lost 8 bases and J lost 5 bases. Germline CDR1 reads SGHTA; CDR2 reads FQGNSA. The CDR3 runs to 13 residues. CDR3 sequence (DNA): TGTGCCAGCTCGACAGGGATAAATGAAAAACTGTTTTTT. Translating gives CASSTGINEKLFF.

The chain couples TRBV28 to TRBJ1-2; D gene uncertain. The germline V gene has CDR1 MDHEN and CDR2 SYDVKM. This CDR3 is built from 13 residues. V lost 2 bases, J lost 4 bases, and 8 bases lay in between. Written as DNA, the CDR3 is TGTGCCAGCAGTTTAGTGCAGACCTATGGCTACACCTTC. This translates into CASSLVQTYGYTF.

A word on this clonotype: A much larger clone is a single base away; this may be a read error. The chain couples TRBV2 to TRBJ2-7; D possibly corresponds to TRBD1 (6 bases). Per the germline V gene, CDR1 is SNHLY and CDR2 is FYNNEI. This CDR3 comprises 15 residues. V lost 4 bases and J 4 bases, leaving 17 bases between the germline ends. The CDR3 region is CASSGFPGQGYEQYF. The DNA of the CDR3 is TGTGCCAGCAGTGGGTTTCCGGGACAAGGATACGAGCAGTACTTC. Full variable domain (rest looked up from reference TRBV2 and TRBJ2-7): EPEVTQTPSHQVTQMGQEVILRCVPISNHLYFYWYRQILGQKVEFLVSFYNNEISEKSEIFDDQFSVERPDGSNFTLKIRSTKLEDSAMYFCASSGFPGQGYEQYFGPGTRLTVT.

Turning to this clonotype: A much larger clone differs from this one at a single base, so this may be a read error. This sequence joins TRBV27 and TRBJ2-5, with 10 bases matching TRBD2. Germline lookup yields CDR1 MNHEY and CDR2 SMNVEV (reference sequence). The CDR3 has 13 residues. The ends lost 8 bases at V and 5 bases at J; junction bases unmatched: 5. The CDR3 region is CASGLLAGETQYF. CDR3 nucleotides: TGTGCCAGCGGTCTACTAGCGGGGGAGACCCAGTACTTC.

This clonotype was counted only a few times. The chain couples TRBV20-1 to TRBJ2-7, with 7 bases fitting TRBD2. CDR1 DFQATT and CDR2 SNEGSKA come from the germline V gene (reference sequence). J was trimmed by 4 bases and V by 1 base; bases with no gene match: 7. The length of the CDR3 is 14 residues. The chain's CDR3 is CSARAAGDPYEQYF. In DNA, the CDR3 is TGCAGTGCTAGAGCGGCGGGGGACCCTTACGAGCAGTACTTC.

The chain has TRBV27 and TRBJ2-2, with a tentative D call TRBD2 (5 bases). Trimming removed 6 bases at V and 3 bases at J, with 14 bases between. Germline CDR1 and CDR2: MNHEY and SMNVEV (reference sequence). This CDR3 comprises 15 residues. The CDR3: CASRPIATHTGELFF. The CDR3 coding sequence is TGTGCCAGCAGACCCATAGCGACGCACACCGGGGAGCTGTTTTTT.

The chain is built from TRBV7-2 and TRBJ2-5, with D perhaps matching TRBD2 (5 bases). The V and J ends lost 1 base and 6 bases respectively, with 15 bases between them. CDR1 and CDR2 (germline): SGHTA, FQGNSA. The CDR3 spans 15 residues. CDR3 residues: CASSLGVGNGKTQYF. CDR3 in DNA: TGTGCCAGCAGCTTAGGGGTCGGGAATGGAAAGACCCAGTACTTC. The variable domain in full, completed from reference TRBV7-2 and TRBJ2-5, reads GAGVSQSPSNKVTEKGKDVELRCDPISGHTALYWYRQSLGQGLEFLIYFQGNSAPDKSGLPSDRFSAERTGGSVSTLTIQRTQQEDSAVYLCASSLGVGNGKTQYFGPGTRLLVL.

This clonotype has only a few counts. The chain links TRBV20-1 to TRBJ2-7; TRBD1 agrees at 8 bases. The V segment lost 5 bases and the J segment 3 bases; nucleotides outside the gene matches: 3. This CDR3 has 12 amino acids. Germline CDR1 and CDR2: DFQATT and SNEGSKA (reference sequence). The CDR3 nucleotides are TGCAGTGCTTCGACAGGGGACTACGAGCAGTACTTC. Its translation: CSASTGDYEQYF.

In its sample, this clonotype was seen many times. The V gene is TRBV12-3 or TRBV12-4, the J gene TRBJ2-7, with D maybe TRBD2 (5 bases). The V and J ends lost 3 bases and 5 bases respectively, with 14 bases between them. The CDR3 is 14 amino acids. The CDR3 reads CASSFGPTGDEQYF. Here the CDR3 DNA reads TGTGCCAGCAGTTTCGGCCCAACCGGGGACGAGCAGTACTTC.

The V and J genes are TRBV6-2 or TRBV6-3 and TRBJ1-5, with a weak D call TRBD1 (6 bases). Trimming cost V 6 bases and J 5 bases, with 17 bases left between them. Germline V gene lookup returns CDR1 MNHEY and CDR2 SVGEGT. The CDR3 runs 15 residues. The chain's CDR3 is CASSNPGGEHQPQHF. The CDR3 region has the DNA TGTGCCAGCAGCAATCCGGGGGGCGAGCATCAGCCCCAGCATTTT.

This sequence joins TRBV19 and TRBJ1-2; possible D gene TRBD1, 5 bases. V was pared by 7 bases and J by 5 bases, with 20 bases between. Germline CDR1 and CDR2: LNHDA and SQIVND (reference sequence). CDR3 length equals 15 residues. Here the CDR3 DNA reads TGTGCCAGTAACTTAGTCGGGGACGGACCATATGGCTACACCTTC. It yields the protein CASNLVGDGPYGYTF. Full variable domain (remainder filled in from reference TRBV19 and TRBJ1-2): DGGITQSPKYLFRKEGQNVTLSCEQNLNHDAMYWYRQDPGQGLRLIYYSQIVNDFQKGDIAEGYSVSREKKESFPLTVTSAQKNPTAFYLCASNLVGDGPYGYTFGSGTRLTVV.

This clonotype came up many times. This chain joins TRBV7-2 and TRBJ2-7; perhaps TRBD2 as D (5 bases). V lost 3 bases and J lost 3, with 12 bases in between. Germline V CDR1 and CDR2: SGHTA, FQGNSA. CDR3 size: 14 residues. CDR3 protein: CASSFGAEDYEQYF. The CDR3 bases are TGTGCCAGCAGCTTCGGTGCGGAGGACTACGAGCAGTACTTC.

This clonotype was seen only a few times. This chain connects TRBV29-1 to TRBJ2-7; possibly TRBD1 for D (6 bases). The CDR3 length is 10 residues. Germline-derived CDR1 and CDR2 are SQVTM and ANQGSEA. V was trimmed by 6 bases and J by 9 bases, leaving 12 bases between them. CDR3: CSVKQGRQYF. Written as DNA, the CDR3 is TGCAGCGTCAAACAGGGAAGGCAGTACTTC.

CDR3 in DNA: TGCAGCGCCTCAGGACTAGCGGGACAAGAGACCCAGTACTTC. Encoded protein: CSASGLAGQETQYF. The chain combines TRBV29-1 with TRBJ2-5; 12 nucleotides align to TRBD2. V trimming: 7 bases; J trimming: 2 bases; junction bases outside the gene matches: 5. This CDR3 contains 14 residues. CDR1 SQVTM and CDR2 ANQGSEA come from the germline V gene.

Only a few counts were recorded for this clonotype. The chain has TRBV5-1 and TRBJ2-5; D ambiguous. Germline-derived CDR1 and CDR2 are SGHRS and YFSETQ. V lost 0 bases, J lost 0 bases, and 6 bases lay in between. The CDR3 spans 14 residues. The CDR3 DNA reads TGCGCCAGCAGCTTGGTGCTACACCAAGAGACCCAGTACTTC. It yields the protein CASSLVLHQETQYF.

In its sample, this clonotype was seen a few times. CDR3 amino acids: CASSLVGGGVTGELFF. Here the CDR3 DNA reads TGTGCCAGCAGCTTAGTAGGAGGGGGCGTCACCGGGGAGCTGTTTTTT. The chain employs TRBV11-2 and TRBJ2-2; D perhaps matches TRBD1 (7 bases). Trimming took off 1 base at V and 4 bases at J, with 13 bases between the two ends. CDR1 and CDR2 from the germline V gene are SGHAT and FQNNGV. This CDR3 region has 16 residues.

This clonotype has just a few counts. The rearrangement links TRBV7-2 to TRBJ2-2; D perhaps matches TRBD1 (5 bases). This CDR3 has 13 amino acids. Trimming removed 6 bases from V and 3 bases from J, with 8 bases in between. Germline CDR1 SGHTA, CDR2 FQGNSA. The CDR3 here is CASRPGYTGELFF. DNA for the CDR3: TGTGCCAGCAGGCCAGGGTACACCGGGGAGCTGTTTTTT.

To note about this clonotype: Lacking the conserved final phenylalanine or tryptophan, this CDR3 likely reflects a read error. This CDR3 reads CACSVGGVKETQYS. CDR3 DNA: TGTGCCTGCAGCGTAGGCGGGGTAAAGGAGACCCAGTACTCC. The chain is built from TRBV9 and TRBJ2-5; D might be TRBD2 (6 bases). Germline CDR1 is SGDLS and CDR2 is YYNGEE. The CDR3 length is 14 residues.

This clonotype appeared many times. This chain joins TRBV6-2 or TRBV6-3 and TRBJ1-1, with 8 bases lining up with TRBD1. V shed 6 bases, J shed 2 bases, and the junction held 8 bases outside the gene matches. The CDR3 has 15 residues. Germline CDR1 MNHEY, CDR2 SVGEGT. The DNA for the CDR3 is TGTGCCAGCAGGAGAGGGACAGGCGTCAACACTGAAGCTTTCTTT. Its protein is CASRRGTGVNTEAFF.

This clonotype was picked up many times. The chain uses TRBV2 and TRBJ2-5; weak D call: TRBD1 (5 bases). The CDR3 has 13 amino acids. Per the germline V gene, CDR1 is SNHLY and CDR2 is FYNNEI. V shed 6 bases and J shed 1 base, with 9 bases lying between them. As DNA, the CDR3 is TGTGCCAGCAGCCGGACACCCCAAGAGACCCAGTACTTC. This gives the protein CASSRTPQETQYF. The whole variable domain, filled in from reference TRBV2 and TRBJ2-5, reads EPEVTQTPSHQVTQMGQEVILRCVPISNHLYFYWYRQILGQKVEFLVSFYNNEISEKSEIFDDQFSVERPDGSNFTLKIRSTKLEDSAMYFCASSRTPQETQYFGPGTRLLVL.

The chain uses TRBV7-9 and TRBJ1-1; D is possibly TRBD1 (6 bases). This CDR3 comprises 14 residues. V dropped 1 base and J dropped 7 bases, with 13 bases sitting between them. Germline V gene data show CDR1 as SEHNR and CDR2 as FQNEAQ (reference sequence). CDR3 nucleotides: TGTGCCAGCAGCTTAGGACAGGAAGATGGTGAAGCTTTCTTT. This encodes CASSLGQEDGEAFF.